Below are 17 T cell receptor beta chains sequenced from a single sample in a study of blood T cell repertoires in COVID-19. This table comes from immunoSEQ multiplex PCR, and its TCRdb copy is limited to in-frame clones, with some not included. The repertoire consists of 200,000 to 250,000 clones, with approximately 90% occurring once and the leading ten covering 10% to 14%. The sequencing sample was made of PBMCs or T cells enriched from blood (not recorded which). The receptors were sampled from a man younger than 45 who had recovered from COVID-19.

The chain recombines TRBV5-8 with TRBJ2-5, with 7 nucleotides matching TRBD2. The CDR3 extends over 16 amino acids. V trimming: 0 bases; J trimming: 1 base; junction bases outside the gene matches: 6. Germline values: CDR1 SGHTS, CDR2 YDEGEE. The CDR3 DNA reads as TGTGCCAGCAGCTTGGGATTAGCGGGCACCCAAGAGACCCAGTACTTC. It codes for CASSLGLAGTQETQYF.

The chain has TRBV5-1 and TRBJ2-3; tentatively, D is TRBD2 (6 bases). CDR1 and CDR2 from the germline V gene are SGHRS and YFSETQ. The ends were cut back, 4 bases at V and 2 bases at J, with 14 bases in the middle. This CDR3 region has 15 residues. The CDR3 DNA follows: TGCGCCAGCAGCACCGGGACTCCTTCCACAGATACGCAGTATTTT. This gives the protein CASSTGTPSTDTQYF.

The chain uses TRBV6-5 and TRBJ1-1; 8 bases align to TRBD1. Germline CDR1 and CDR2: MNHEY and SVGAGI. The CDR3 is made up of 13 amino acids. V dropped 7 bases and J dropped 1; count of bases not matched to a gene: 2. The CDR3 sequence is CASIDRGNTEAFF. CDR3 coding DNA: TGTGCCAGCATCGACAGGGGGAACACTGAAGCTTTCTTT.

The chain combines TRBV3-1 (or the pseudogene TRBV3-2) with TRBJ1-2; the D is unclear. Germline CDR1 and CDR2: LGHDT and YNNKEL (reference sequence). V dropped 4 bases and J dropped 6 bases, with 12 bases sitting between them. The CDR3 runs 13 residues. The DNA for the CDR3 is TGTGCCAGCAGCCTCACAACTAGGGATGGCTACACCTTC. This sequence encodes CASSLTTRDGYTF.

This clone turned up a few times. The chain has TRBV7-2 and TRBJ1-1; D call uncertain. Germline CDR1 SGHTA, CDR2 FQGNSA. This CDR3 is 13 amino acids long. V shed 5 bases and J shed 5 bases, with 12 bases lying between them. Written as DNA, the CDR3 is TGTGCCAGCAGCCCCCTATTCGAGACTGAAGCTTTCTTT. It is translated as CASSPLFETEAFF.

The chain carries TRBV18 and TRBJ1-2, with unresolved D. The CDR3 is 15 amino acids. Trimming removed 3 bases at V and 6 bases at J, with 17 bases between. The V gene's germline CDR1 is KGHSH and CDR2 LQKENI. The DNA of the CDR3 is TGTGCCAGCTCACCTGACCTAGGCGGCGGAAATGGCTACACCTTC. The encoded protein is CASSPDLGGGNGYTF.

The V call is TRBV2, the J call TRBJ1-3, with TRBD1 identical over 7 bases. CDR3 size: 15 residues. V lost 5 bases to trimming and J lost 4 bases; unmatched junction nucleotides: 8. Per the germline V gene, CDR1 is SNHLY and CDR2 is FYNNEI. The CDR3 protein is CASSSPTGIGNTIYF. As DNA, the CDR3 is TGTGCCAGCAGTTCCCCGACAGGGATCGGAAACACCATATATTTT.

The V gene is TRBV7-2, the J gene TRBJ1-3; D is unresolved. V dropped 4 bases and J dropped 0 bases, with 7 bases sitting between them. CDR3 length: 14 residues. The germline V gene encodes CDR1 SGHTA and CDR2 FQGNSA. Written as DNA, the CDR3 is TGTGCCAGCAGCTCCTTTAACTCTGGAAACACCATATATTTT. Its protein product is CASSSFNSGNTIYF.

This clone has a single count. The chain employs TRBV18 and TRBJ2-7; D is ambiguous. V was pared by 2 bases and J by 6 bases, with 14 bases between. Germline loops: CDR1 KGHSH, CDR2 LQKENI. The CDR3 contains 14 residues. The CDR3 DNA reads TGTGCCAGCTCACCAATGGAGAGCACTGGCGAGCAGTACTTC. It specifies CASSPMESTGEQYF. The variable domain in full, completed from reference TRBV18 and TRBJ2-7, reads NAGVMQNPRHLVRRRGQEARLRCSPMKGHSHVYWYRQLPEEGLKFMVYLQKENIIDESGMPKERFSAEFPKEGPSILRIQQVVRGDSAAYFCASSPMESTGEQYFGPGTRLTVT.

The J gene is TRBJ1-5, the V gene TRBV30; 7 positions match TRBD1. V lost 5 bases to trimming and J lost 3 bases; unmatched junction nucleotides: 7. CDR1 and CDR2 (germline): GTSNPN, SVGIG (reference sequence). The CDR3 is made up of 14 amino acids. CDR3 protein: CAWGLGQFNQPQHF. The CDR3, as DNA: TGTGCCTGGGGGCTGGGACAGTTCAATCAGCCCCAGCATTTT.

This clone was seen more than once but under ten times. The V and J genes are TRBV15 and TRBJ1-1, with D hard to call. The ends were cut back, 5 bases at V and 1 base at J, with 17 bases in the middle. The germline gives CDR1 LNHNV, CDR2 YYDKDF (reference sequence). The CDR3 contains 16 residues. Here the CDR3 DNA reads TGTGCCACCAGCGAGCGGGCGGCAGCTTCGAACACTGAAGCTTTCTTT. Its translation: CATSERAAASNTEAFF.

V and J are TRBV28 and TRBJ2-4; TRBD1 is a possible D gene (6 bases). This CDR3 contains 14 residues. V was clipped by 6 bases and J by 8 bases, with 17 bases between them. Germline V gene data show CDR1 as MDHEN and CDR2 as SYDVKM. The CDR3 protein is CASSLGHPLYIQYF. As DNA, the CDR3 is TGTGCCAGCAGCCTGGGACACCCCCTATACATTCAGTACTTC.

The CDR3 coding sequence is TGTGCCAGCACCCCTAATCCCCAAGAGACCCAGTACTTC. The encoded protein is CASTPNPQETQYF. The chain links TRBV12-3 or TRBV12-4 to TRBJ2-5, with unresolved D. The CDR3 has 13 amino acids. Between the trimmed V and J ends, which lost 7 bases and 1 base, there was a span of 10 bases.

The V gene is TRBV30, the J gene TRBJ1-2; the D is unclear. In germline, CDR1 is GTSNPN, CDR2 SVGIG (reference sequence). V lost 0 bases and J lost 8, with 19 bases in between. The CDR3 totals 15 residues. CDR3 nucleotide sequence: TGTGCCTGGAGTGTACGTTCAGGAGGTTTGGGCGGCTACACCTTC. Translation: CAWSVRSGGLGGYTF.

This chain links TRBV7-9 with TRBJ1-1; TRBD1 matches at 9 bases. The V and J ends lost 5 bases and 1 base, in that order; junction bases with no gene match: 8. Germline assignment: CDR1 SEHNR and CDR2 FQNEAQ (reference sequence). CDR3 length equals 16 residues. This chain's CDR3 is CASSKSGTGPNTEAFF. The CDR3 bases are TGTGCCAGCAGCAAATCCGGGACAGGGCCGAACACTGAAGCTTTCTTT.

The V and J genes are TRBV28 and TRBJ1-1; a weak D match, TRBD1 (5 bases). CDR3 length: 13 amino acids. The V end lost 6 bases, the J end lost 2 bases, and 10 bases lay between the germline ends. CDR1 MDHEN and CDR2 SYDVKM come from the germline V gene. The CDR3 loop is CASSLTANTEAFF. The DNA of the CDR3 is TGTGCCAGCAGCTTGACAGCCAACACTGAAGCTTTCTTT.

This chain joins TRBV29-1 and TRBJ2-5; TRBD1 matches at 7 bases. V lost 7 bases to trimming and J lost 3 bases; unmatched junction nucleotides: 8. From germline, CDR1 is SQVTM and CDR2 ANQGSEA. This CDR3 region has 13 residues. CDR3 loop: CSASRQGKETQYF. The DNA for the CDR3 is TGCAGCGCTTCACGACAGGGCAAAGAGACCCAGTACTTC.